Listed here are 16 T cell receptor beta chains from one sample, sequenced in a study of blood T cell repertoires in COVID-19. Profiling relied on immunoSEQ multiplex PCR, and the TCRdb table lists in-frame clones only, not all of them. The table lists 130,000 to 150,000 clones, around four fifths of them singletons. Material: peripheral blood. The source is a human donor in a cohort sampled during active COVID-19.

CDR3 residues: CASTPSGPGYGYTF. CDR3 coding DNA: TGTGCCAGCACCCCCAGTGGCCCAGGGTATGGCTACACCTTC. The chain joins TRBV5-6 to TRBJ1-2, with D possibly being TRBD1 (5 bases). CDR1 and CDR2 from the germline V gene are SGHDT and YYEEEE. Between the trimmed V and J ends, which lost 6 bases and 5 bases, there was a span of 17 bases. The CDR3 covers 14 residues.

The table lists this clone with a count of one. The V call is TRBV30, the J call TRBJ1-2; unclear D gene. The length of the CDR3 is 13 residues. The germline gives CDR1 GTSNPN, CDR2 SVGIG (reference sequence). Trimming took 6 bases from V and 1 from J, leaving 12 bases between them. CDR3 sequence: CACLLRRNYGYTF. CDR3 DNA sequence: TGTGCCTGCCTGCTCAGGCGTAACTATGGCTACACCTTC.

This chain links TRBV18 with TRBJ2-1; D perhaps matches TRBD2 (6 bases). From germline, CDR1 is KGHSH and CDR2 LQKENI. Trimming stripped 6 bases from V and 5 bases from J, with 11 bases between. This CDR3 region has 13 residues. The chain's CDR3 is CASSRDFNNEQFF. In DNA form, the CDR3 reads TGTGCCAGCTCCCGGGACTTCAACAATGAGCAGTTCTTC.

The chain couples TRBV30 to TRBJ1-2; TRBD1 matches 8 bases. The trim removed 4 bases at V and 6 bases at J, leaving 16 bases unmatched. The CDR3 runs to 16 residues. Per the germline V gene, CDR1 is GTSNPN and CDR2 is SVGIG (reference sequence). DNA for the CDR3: TGTGCCTGGATCCAAGGAGGACAGGGAGTAATACATGGCTACACCTTC. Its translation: CAWIQGGQGVIHGYTF. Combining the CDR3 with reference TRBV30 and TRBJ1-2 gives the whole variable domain SQTIHQWPATLVQPVGSPLSLECTVEGTSNPNLYWYRQAAGRGLQLLFYSVGIGQISSEVPQNLSASRPQDRQFILSSKKLLLSDSGFYLCAWIQGGQGVIHGYTFGSGTRLTVV.

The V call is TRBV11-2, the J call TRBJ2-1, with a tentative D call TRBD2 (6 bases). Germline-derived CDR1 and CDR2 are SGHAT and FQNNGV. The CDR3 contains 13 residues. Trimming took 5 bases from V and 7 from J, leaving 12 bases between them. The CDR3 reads CASSRDGGNEQFF. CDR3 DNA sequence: TGTGCCAGCAGCCGGGACGGGGGAAATGAGCAGTTCTTC.

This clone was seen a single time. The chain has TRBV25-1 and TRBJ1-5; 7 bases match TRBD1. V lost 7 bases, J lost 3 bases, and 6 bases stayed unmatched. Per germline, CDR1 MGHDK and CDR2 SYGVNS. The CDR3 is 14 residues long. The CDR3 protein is CASTQTGSNQPQHF. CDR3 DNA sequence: TGTGCCAGCACTCAGACAGGGTCCAATCAGCCCCAGCATTTT.

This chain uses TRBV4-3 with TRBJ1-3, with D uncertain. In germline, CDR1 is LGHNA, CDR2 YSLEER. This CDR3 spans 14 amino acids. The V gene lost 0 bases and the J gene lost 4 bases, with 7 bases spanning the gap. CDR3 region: CASSQDPLGNTIYF. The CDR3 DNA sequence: TGCGCCAGCAGCCAAGATCCTTTGGGAAACACCATATATTTT.

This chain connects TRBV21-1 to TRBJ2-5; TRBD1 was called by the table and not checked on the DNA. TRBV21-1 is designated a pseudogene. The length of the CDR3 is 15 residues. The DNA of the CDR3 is TGTGCCAGCAGTCGGCGGCCAGGGCTAGGAGAGACCCAGTACTTC. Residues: CASSRRPGLGETQYF.

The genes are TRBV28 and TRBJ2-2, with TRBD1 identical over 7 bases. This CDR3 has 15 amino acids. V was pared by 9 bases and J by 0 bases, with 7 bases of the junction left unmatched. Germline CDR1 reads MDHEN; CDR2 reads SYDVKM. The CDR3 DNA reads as TGTGCCAGTACACGACAGGGACCGAACACCGGGGAGCTGTTTTTT. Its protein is CASTRQGPNTGELFF.

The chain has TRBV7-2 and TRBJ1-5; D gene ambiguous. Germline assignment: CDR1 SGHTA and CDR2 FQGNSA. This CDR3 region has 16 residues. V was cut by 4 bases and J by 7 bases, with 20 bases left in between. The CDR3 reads CASSWTVAAPPQPQHF. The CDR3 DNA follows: TGTGCCAGCAGCTGGACTGTTGCGGCTCCCCCCCAGCCCCAGCATTTT.

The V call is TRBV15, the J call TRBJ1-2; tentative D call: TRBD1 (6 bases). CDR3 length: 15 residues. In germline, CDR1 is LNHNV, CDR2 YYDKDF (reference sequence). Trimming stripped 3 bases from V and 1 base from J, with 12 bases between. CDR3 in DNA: TGTGCCACCAGCAGGCCTTGGACAGATAACTATGGCTACACCTTC. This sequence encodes CATSRPWTDNYGYTF.

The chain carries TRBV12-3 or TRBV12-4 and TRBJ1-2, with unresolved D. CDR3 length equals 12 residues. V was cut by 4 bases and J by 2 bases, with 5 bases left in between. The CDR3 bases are TGTGCCAGCAGTTCGGTCAACTATGGCTACACCTTC. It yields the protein CASSSVNYGYTF.

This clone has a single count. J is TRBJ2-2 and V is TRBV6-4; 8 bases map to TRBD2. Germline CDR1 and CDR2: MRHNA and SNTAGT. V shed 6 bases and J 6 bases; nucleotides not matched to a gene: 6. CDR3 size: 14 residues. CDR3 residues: CASRPGGDAGELFF. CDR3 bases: TGTGCCAGCAGGCCCGGGGGGGACGCCGGGGAGCTGTTTTTT.

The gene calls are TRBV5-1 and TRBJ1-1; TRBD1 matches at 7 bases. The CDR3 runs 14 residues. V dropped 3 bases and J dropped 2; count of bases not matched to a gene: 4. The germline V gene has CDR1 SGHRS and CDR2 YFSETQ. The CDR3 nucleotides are TGCGCCAGCAGCTCGGGACAGCCTAACACTGAAGCTTTCTTT. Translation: CASSSGQPNTEAFF.

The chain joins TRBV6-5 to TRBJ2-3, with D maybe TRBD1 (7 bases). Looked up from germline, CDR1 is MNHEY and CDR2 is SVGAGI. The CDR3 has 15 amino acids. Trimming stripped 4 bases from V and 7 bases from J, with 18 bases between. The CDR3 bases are TGTGCCAGCAGTTTAGCGGCTGTCAGGGGGAATACGCAGTATTTT. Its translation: CASSLAAVRGNTQYF.

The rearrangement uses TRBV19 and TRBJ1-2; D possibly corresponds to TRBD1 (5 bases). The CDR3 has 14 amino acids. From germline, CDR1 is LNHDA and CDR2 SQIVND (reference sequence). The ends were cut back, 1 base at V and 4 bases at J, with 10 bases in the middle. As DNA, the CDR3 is TGTGCCAGTAGTATAGGACGGGGGAGCTATGGCTACACCTTC. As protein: CASSIGRGSYGYTF. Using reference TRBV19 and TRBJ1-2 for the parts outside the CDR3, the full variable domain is DGGITQSPKYLFRKEGQNVTLSCEQNLNHDAMYWYRQDPGQGLRLIYYSQIVNDFQKGDIAEGYSVSREKKESFPLTVTSAQKNPTAFYLCASSIGRGSYGYTFGSGTRLTVV.